The source of this TCR beta chain is a study of T-cell reconstitution after alpha-beta-depleted transplantation in children. General observations from the study: Roughly two months post-transplant, alpha-beta T cells reportedly originated from several hundred graft clones that had expanded.

To note about this clonotype: Its cognate antigen is unknown.

Preparation of the TCRbeta library involved a method that used unique molecular identifiers. One entry per CDR3 protein, called by TCRdb with MiXCR from the PCR reads. The repertoire holds 200,000 to 300,000 distinct CDR3 sequences, around 7.8% seen once, with 5% to 7% in the top ten. The CDR3 totals 13 residues. The V gene end was trimmed by 9 bases and the J gene end by 5 bases; junction bases not matched to a gene: 5. In germline, CDR1 is LGHNT, CDR2 FRNRAP. The source material was PBMCs, mostly from graft donor cells, sampled 180 days after TCRalphabeta/CD19-depleted stem cell transplant. This chain links TRBV12-5 with TRBJ2-2; 8 bases align to TRBD1. This sequence was found in a male patient under 18 who had a stem cell transplant for acute lymphoblastic leukemia, so the T cells may come from the graft donor. CDR3 protein: CASRQGSTGELFF. In DNA, the CDR3 is TGTGCTAGCCGACAGGGGTCGACCGGGGAGCTGTTTTTT.